What follows are 23 T cell receptor beta chains derived from one specimen sequenced in a study of healthy donors' naive CD4 and CD8 T cells. TCR libraries were built from approximately 0.45 ug of total RNA by linear amplification. TCRdb re-called the reads with MiXCR, one entry per CDR3 protein. Of roughly 200,000 distinct CDR3 sequences listed, around three quarters are singletons. The specimen sequenced was naive CD4+ and CD8+ T cells sorted from blood, pooled from several donors. The receptors stem from a pool of human donors in good health; the sample pools cells from several healthy donors.

The chain uses TRBV7-9 and TRBJ2-7; D gene uncertain. Trimming pared 2 bases from V and 0 bases from J, leaving 8 bases between. The CDR3 is 14 residues long. Germline lookup yields CDR1 SEHNR and CDR2 FQNEAQ (reference sequence). This CDR3 reads CASSLSANSYEQYF. Written as DNA, the CDR3 is TGTGCCAGCAGCTTATCGGCGAACTCCTACGAGCAGTACTTC.

This chain links TRBV5-1 with TRBJ2-1; D perhaps matches TRBD2 (5 bases). CDR1 is SGHRS, CDR2 YFSETQ, per germline. This CDR3 has 16 amino acids. V dropped 1 base and J dropped 0 bases, with 11 bases sitting between them. The DNA for the CDR3 is TGCGCCAGCAGCTTGACGGGATTAAGCTCCTACAATGAGCAGTTCTTC. It codes for CASSLTGLSSYNEQFF.

The chain joins TRBV29-1 to TRBJ2-3; D gene unclear. V lost 4 bases to trimming and J lost 4 bases, with 15 bases between them. The CDR3 contains 14 residues. Germline V lookup: CDR1 SQVTM, CDR2 ANQGSEA. As DNA, the CDR3 is TGCAGCGTTGTCGAGCCCGTCTCCGCAGATACGCAGTATTTT. Its protein is CSVVEPVSADTQYF.

This clonotype was observed a few times. V is TRBV27 and J is TRBJ2-3; no clear D. The germline gives CDR1 MNHEY, CDR2 SMNVEV (reference sequence). This CDR3 is built from 12 residues. The V end was cut by 5 bases, the J end by 8 bases, with 11 bases between. For the CDR3, the DNA is TGTGCCAGCAGTACCGGGTCCTTTACGCAGTATTTT. Translating gives CASSTGSFTQYF.

This chain connects TRBV29-1 to TRBJ1-5; possibly TRBD1 for D (5 bases). Trimming shortened V by 5 bases and J by 4 bases, and 12 bases separated the two germline ends. Germline loops: CDR1 SQVTM, CDR2 ANQGSEA. This CDR3 is built from 13 residues. The CDR3 loop reads CSVSDSMNQPQHF. The CDR3 DNA is TGCAGCGTTTCAGACAGTATGAATCAGCCCCAGCATTTT.

The rearrangement joins TRBV6-2 or TRBV6-3 to TRBJ1-1; D ambiguous. Looked up from germline, CDR1 is MNHEY and CDR2 is SVGEGT. Trimming removed 8 bases at V and 0 bases at J, with 13 bases between. The CDR3 has 14 amino acids. The CDR3 here is CASRTRPLNTEAFF. The CDR3 DNA follows: TGTGCCAGCCGAACCAGGCCGTTGAACACTGAAGCTTTCTTT.

The chain employs TRBV29-1 and TRBJ2-7; D ambiguous. The J call could be wrong; TRBJ2-5 is a better fit for the DNA end. Germline values: CDR1 SQVTM, CDR2 ANQGSEA. The CDR3 runs 14 residues. CDR3 region: CSVPHVGNQETQYF. CDR3 nucleotides: TGCAGCGTCCCCCACGTCGGCAACCAAGAGACCCAGTACTTC.

In its sample, this clonotype was seen a few times. This sequence joins TRBV29-1 and TRBJ2-5; no clear D gene. The CDR3 is 12 residues long. Trimming stripped 6 bases from V and 2 bases from J, with 10 bases between. CDR1 and CDR2 (germline): SQVTM, ANQGSEA. The DNA of the CDR3 is TGCAGCGTGGAGTGGGCTCAAGAGACCCAGTACTTC. Amino acids: CSVEWAQETQYF.

This rearrangement joins TRBV6-5 to TRBJ1-2; 7 nucleotides agree with TRBD1. This CDR3 is built from 15 residues. Germline V CDR1 and CDR2: MNHEY, SVGAGI. Germline trimming cut 5 bases from V and 3 bases from J; bases unmatched to any gene: 9. CDR3: CASSLTPDRDYGYTF. The CDR3 region has the DNA TGTGCCAGCAGTCTAACCCCCGACAGGGACTATGGCTACACCTTC.

This chain joins TRBV19 and TRBJ2-7; D is unclear. The ends were cut back, 5 bases at V and 0 bases at J, with 8 bases in the middle. CDR1 and CDR2 from the germline V gene are LNHDA and SQIVND (reference sequence). The CDR3 has 13 residues. DNA of the CDR3: TGTGCCAGTAGTTTCCCTGACTCCTACGAGCAGTACTTC. It translates to CASSFPDSYEQYF. Drawing the rest from reference TRBV19 and TRBJ2-7, the complete variable domain is DGGITQSPKYLFRKEGQNVTLSCEQNLNHDAMYWYRQDPGQGLRLIYYSQIVNDFQKGDIAEGYSVSREKKESFPLTVTSAQKNPTAFYLCASSFPDSYEQYFGPGTRLTVT.

The count of this clonotype is one. The germline gene is not matched at one end of the junction; a read error may be the cause. V and J are TRBV6-5 and TRBJ1-2; D gene unclear. Per germline, CDR1 MNHEY and CDR2 SVGAGI. This CDR3 has 15 residues. CDR3: CASSYSREGFYGYTF. The CDR3 DNA sequence: TGTGCCAGCAGTTACTCGAGGGAGGGCTTTTATGGCTACACCTTT.

This clonotype was detected only a few times. V and J are TRBV2 and TRBJ1-2, with D possibly being TRBD1 (6 bases). The CDR3 covers 15 residues. CDR1 is SNHLY, CDR2 FYNNEI, per germline. V gave up 4 bases and J gave up 1 base, with 13 bases separating them. CDR3 DNA: TGTGCCAGCAGTGGGCTTGGACAGATTAACTATGGCTACACCTTC. It codes for CASSGLGQINYGYTF.

This chain uses TRBV12-3 or TRBV12-4 with TRBJ1-1, with a tentative D call TRBD1 (5 bases). This CDR3 is built from 13 residues. V was clipped by 6 bases and J by 3 bases, with 11 bases between them. The CDR3 here is CASRLGRDTEAFF. CDR3 in DNA: TGTGCCAGCAGGCTGGGCAGGGACACTGAAGCTTTCTTT.

The V gene is TRBV4-3, the J gene TRBJ1-6, with D unresolved. CDR1 LGHNA and CDR2 YSLEER come from the germline V gene. This CDR3 region has 14 residues. V lost 0 bases to trimming and J lost 7 bases, with 7 bases between them. The CDR3 sequence is CASSQESENSPLHF. CDR3 in DNA: TGCGCCAGCAGCCAAGAATCTGAGAATTCACCCCTCCACTTT.

This clonotype was counted a few times. The rearrangement links TRBV5-4 to TRBJ2-7; weak D call: TRBD1 (6 bases). V lost 2 bases, J lost 2 bases, and 14 bases lay in between. Germline CDR1 is SGHNT and CDR2 is YYREEE (reference sequence). This CDR3 region has 15 residues. The CDR3 coding sequence is TGTGCCAGCAGCTTAAGGGGGTCTGGAACCTACGAGCAGTACTTC. The encoded protein is CASSLRGSGTYEQYF.

The genes are TRBV5-1 and TRBJ1-1; TRBD1 aligns across 10 bases. The CDR3 contains 16 residues. After removal of 0 bases from V and 1 base from J, the junction contained 3 bases not matched to a gene. CDR1 is SGHRS, CDR2 YFSETQ, per germline. The DNA for the CDR3 is TGCGCCAGCAGCTTGGTGGGACAGGGGTCGAACACTGAAGCTTTCTTT. This codes for CASSLVGQGSNTEAFF.

The chain has TRBV12-3 or TRBV12-4 and TRBJ2-1; 12 nucleotides align to TRBD2. The CDR3 is made up of 16 amino acids. V gave up 5 bases and J gave up 2 bases; unmatched junction bases: 4. CDR3 coding DNA: TGTGCCAGCAGTCAAAGACTAGCGGGGGCCTACAATGAGCAGTTCTTC. This sequence encodes CASSQRLAGAYNEQFF.

The table lists this clonotype with a count of one. The V gene is TRBV29-1, the J gene TRBJ2-1; a weak D match, TRBD2 (6 bases). The CDR3 has 12 amino acids. The germline V and J ends were trimmed by 0 bases and 8 bases, with 8 bases remaining between them. The germline gives CDR1 SQVTM, CDR2 ANQGSEA. This chain's CDR3 is CSVEDTSYEQFF. CDR3 nucleotides: TGCAGCGTTGAAGATACTAGCTATGAGCAGTTCTTC.

This clonotype has more than one count but fewer than ten. V is TRBV5-5 and J is TRBJ2-7; the match to TRBD1 covers 7 bases. The J segment lost 6 bases and the V segment lost 4 bases, leaving 4 bases of the junction unmatched. CDR1 SGHKS and CDR2 YYEKEE come from the germline V gene (reference sequence). This CDR3 has 12 residues. CDR3 bases: TGTGCCAGCAGCCCGACAGGGACCGAGCAGTACTTC. Protein product: CASSPTGTEQYF.

The chain links TRBV29-1 to TRBJ2-2; D is perhaps TRBD1 (5 bases). This CDR3 comprises 16 residues. Germline V gene lookup returns CDR1 SQVTM and CDR2 ANQGSEA. Trimming cost V 4 bases and J 0 bases, with 15 bases left between them. CDR3: CSVVGRAKSNTGELFF. The CDR3, as DNA: TGCAGCGTTGTGGGCAGGGCGAAATCGAACACCGGGGAGCTGTTTTTT.

The rearrangement links TRBV21-1 to TRBJ1-2. TRBV21-1 is described as a pseudogene. The CDR3 contains 15 residues. The CDR3 reads CASSKANWTNYGYTF. The CDR3 DNA reads as TGTGCCAGCAGCAAAGCGAATTGGACTAACTATGGCTACACCTTC.

The chain is built from TRBV19 and TRBJ2-1; the match to TRBD2 covers 13 bases. The trim removed 5 bases at V and 1 base at J, leaving 2 bases unmatched. From germline, CDR1 is LNHDA and CDR2 SQIVND (reference sequence). The CDR3 runs to 16 residues. The CDR3 nucleotides are TGTGCCAGTAGTCGACTAGCGGGGGGTTCCTACAATGAGCAGTTCTTC. Amino acids: CASSRLAGGSYNEQFF.

This clonotype was seen a handful of times. The V call is TRBV5-6, the J call TRBJ2-7, with 10 positions matching TRBD2. From germline, CDR1 is SGHDT and CDR2 YYEEEE. The V and J ends lost 1 base and 5 bases, in that order; junction bases with no gene match: 12. The CDR3 is made up of 17 amino acids. DNA of the CDR3: TGTGCCAGCAGCTTGATGTCTAGCGGGAGCGGGACCAACGAGCAGTACTTC. Its protein product is CASSLMSSGSGTNEQYF.